What follows describes a single T cell receptor beta chain. This sample stems from a study of cytomegalovirus exposure and HLA in healthy donors. Background on the study: Inside one of the first data releases sat about 85 million unique TCRs taken from HLA-typed donors.

PCR used 60 Vbeta primers and 13 Jbeta primers. Sequencing used immunoSEQ multiplex PCR; TCRdb keeps in-frame clones, though not all of them. Here the sample spans some 270,000 clones, 92% being singletons. The source material was PBMCs. This clonotype was obtained from a girl aged 2 to 10 in good health and CMV-seronegative.

The CDR3 DNA reads TGTGCCAGCAGCGGGGGGACAGGGGAAGGGAGCTCCTACAATGAGCAGTTCTTC. Translation: CASSGGTGEGSSYNEQFF. The V gene is TRBV9, the J gene TRBJ2-1, with 10 bases aligning to TRBD1. The V and J ends lost 3 bases and 0 bases, in that order; junction bases with no gene match: 9. CDR3 length: 18 amino acids. Germline V gene data show CDR1 as SGDLS and CDR2 as YYNGEE.